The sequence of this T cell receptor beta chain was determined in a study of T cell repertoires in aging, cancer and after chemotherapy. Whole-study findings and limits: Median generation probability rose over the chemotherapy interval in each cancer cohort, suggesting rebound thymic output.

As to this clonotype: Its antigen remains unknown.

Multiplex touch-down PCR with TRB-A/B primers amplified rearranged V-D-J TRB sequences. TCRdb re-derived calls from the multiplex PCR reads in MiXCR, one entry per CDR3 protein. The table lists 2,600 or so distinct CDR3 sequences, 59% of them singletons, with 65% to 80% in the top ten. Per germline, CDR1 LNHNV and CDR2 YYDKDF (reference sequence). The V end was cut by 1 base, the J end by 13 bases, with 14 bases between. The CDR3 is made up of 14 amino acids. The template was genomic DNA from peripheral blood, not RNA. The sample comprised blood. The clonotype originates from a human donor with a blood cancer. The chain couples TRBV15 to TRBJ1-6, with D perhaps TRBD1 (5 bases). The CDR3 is CATSRGDSGPPLHF. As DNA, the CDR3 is TGTGCCACCAGCAGAGGAGACAGCGGCCCGCCCCTCCACTTT.